The 30 T cell receptor beta chains below were found in one sample sequenced in a study of blood T cell repertoires in COVID-19. The method was immunoSEQ multiplex PCR; TCRdb's version includes in-frame clones alone and lacks a portion of them. This table has around 68,000 clones, 85% appearing once. Specimen: peripheral blood. All receptors come from a man of 80 years or more with acute or convalescent COVID-19.

V and J are TRBV18 and TRBJ1-2; D is possibly TRBD1 (5 bases). Trimming left V 4 bases short and J 2 bases short, with 8 bases between. Per germline, CDR1 KGHSH and CDR2 LQKENI. This CDR3 is 13 amino acids long. The CDR3 sequence is CASSRGRNYGYTF. The CDR3 DNA reads as TGTGCCAGCTCACGGGGGAGGAACTATGGCTACACCTTC.

V and J are TRBV24-1 and TRBJ2-1; 10 bases fit TRBD2. Germline assignment: CDR1 KGHDR and CDR2 SFDVKD. The J segment lost 2 bases and the V segment lost 4 bases, leaving 7 bases of the junction unmatched. The CDR3 spans 17 residues. The CDR3 region is CATSDPKREGPYNEQFF. The CDR3 DNA reads as TGTGCCACCAGTGACCCTAAGCGGGAGGGCCCCTACAATGAGCAGTTCTTC.

The chain joins TRBV19 to TRBJ2-1, with TRBD2 matching 8 bases. CDR1 and CDR2 from the germline V gene are LNHDA and SQIVND (reference sequence). CDR3 size: 14 residues. Losses at the gene ends were 6 bases for V and 6 bases for J; bases not matched to a gene: 7. The CDR3 nucleotides read TGTGCCAGTAGCCTTGCTGCGGGAGGCAATGAGCAGTTCTTC. Translated, it gives CASSLAAGGNEQFF.

V usage is TRBV7-2 and J usage is TRBJ2-3; possible D gene TRBD2, 6 bases. The CDR3 runs to 16 residues. The V end lost 3 bases, the J end lost 0 bases, and 13 bases lay between the germline ends. Germline V gene sequence: CDR1 SGHTA, CDR2 FQGNSA. The CDR3: CASSFRDSGSTDTQYF. CDR3 bases: TGTGCCAGCAGCTTCCGGGATAGCGGTAGCACAGATACGCAGTATTTT.

Remarks on this clone: The germline gene is not matched at one end of the junction; a read error may be the cause. This chain links TRBV19 with TRBJ2-1; D tentatively fits TRBD1 or TRBD2 (5 bases each). This CDR3 has 12 residues. Germline V lookup: CDR1 LNHDA, CDR2 SQIVND (reference sequence). The CDR3 DNA reads as TGTGCCAGTAATATAGGGGATGGAGGGCAGTTCTTC. Translation gives CASNIGDGGQFF.

V gene TRBV30 combines with J gene TRBJ2-1, with 9 bases matching TRBD1. Germline V CDR1 and CDR2: GTSNPN, SVGIG (reference sequence). V lost 2 bases, J lost 9 bases, and 14 bases stayed unmatched. This CDR3 comprises 16 residues. The CDR3 DNA reads TGTGCCTGGAGTAACGCCCGGACAGGGGTGGTCACTGAGCAGTTCTTC. The encoded protein is CAWSNARTGVVTEQFF.

The J gene is TRBJ2-7, the V gene TRBV15, with 7 nucleotides matching TRBD2. The CDR3 is 16 residues long. Germline CDR1 is LNHNV and CDR2 is YYDKDF (reference sequence). V shed 0 bases and J 3 bases; nucleotides not matched to a gene: 8. The CDR3 is CATSREGGSLYYEQYF. Written as DNA, the CDR3 is TGTGCCACCAGCAGAGAAGGCGGGAGCCTCTACTACGAGCAGTACTTC.

The J gene is TRBJ2-1, the V gene TRBV11-3; tentative D call: TRBD1 (6 bases). CDR3 length: 16 amino acids. Per germline, CDR1 SGHNT and CDR2 YENEEA. Trimming shortened V by 5 bases and J by 14 bases, and 28 bases separated the two germline ends. In DNA form, the CDR3 reads TGTGCCAGCAGCGCGCAACAGGGTAGGTGGGCGGCGTGGGAGTTCTTC. It yields the protein CASSAQQGRWAAWEFF.

The chain has TRBV6-6 and TRBJ1-4, with D maybe TRBD1 (5 bases). The CDR3 is 12 residues long. V lost 3 bases and J lost 7, with 6 bases in between. Germline CDR1 is MNHNY and CDR2 is SVGAGI (reference sequence). This CDR3 is CASSYQGEKLFF. DNA of the CDR3: TGTGCCAGCAGTTATCAGGGTGAAAAACTGTTTTTT.

This clone turned up a few times. The gene calls are TRBV18 and TRBJ1-4; D not certain. Per germline, CDR1 KGHSH and CDR2 LQKENI. This CDR3 has 14 residues. The ends were cut back, 6 bases at V and 8 bases at J, with 16 bases in the middle. The CDR3 sequence is CASSPFTRGEKLFF. Here the CDR3 DNA reads TGTGCCAGCTCCCCATTTACGAGAGGGGAAAAACTGTTTTTT.

The J gene is TRBJ2-3, the V gene TRBV27; D unresolved. Germline CDR1 and CDR2: MNHEY and SMNVEV (reference sequence). The CDR3 spans 16 residues. Trimming took 3 bases from V and 5 from J, leaving 18 bases between them. CDR3 DNA: TGTGCCAGCAGTTTTTCAGGTCCCACCTTTGTAGATACGCAGTATTTT. Its translation: CASSFSGPTFVDTQYF.

The chain carries TRBV27 and TRBJ1-6; 7 bases are a match to TRBD1. CDR1 MNHEY and CDR2 SMNVEV come from the germline V gene (reference sequence). The V gene end was trimmed by 11 bases and the J gene end by 1 base; junction bases not matched to a gene: 5. This CDR3 is 14 amino acids long. CDR3 loop: CASGTESYNSPLHF. The CDR3 DNA reads as TGTGCCTCGGGGACAGAGTCCTATAATTCACCCCTCCACTTT.

In its sample, this clone was seen a few times. The rearrangement uses TRBV5-5 and TRBJ2-1; 8 bases are shared with TRBD2. The CDR3 length is 17 residues. Germline CDR1 and CDR2: SGHKS and YYEKEE (reference sequence). J was trimmed by 0 bases and V by 0 bases; bases with no gene match: 5. CDR3 sequence (DNA): TGTGCCAGCAGCTTGGAGAGCGGGAGACTCTCCTACAATGAGCAGTTCTTC. Its translation is CASSLESGRLSYNEQFF.

V is TRBV12-3 or TRBV12-4 and J is TRBJ1-5; maybe TRBD1 (6 bases). This CDR3 comprises 12 residues. With 6 bases removed from V and 4 bases from J, the gap between germline ends came to 7 bases. In DNA, the CDR3 is TGTGCCAGCAGAGGGACAAATCAGCCCCAGCATTTT. This codes for CASRGTNQPQHF.

This clone appeared once. J is TRBJ2-1 and V is TRBV2, with no clear D. Germline assignment: CDR1 SNHLY and CDR2 FYNNEI. The CDR3 covers 12 residues. V lost 8 bases and J 6 bases, leaving 11 bases between the germline ends. CDR3 region: CASVGFSNEQFF. CDR3 coding DNA: TGTGCCAGCGTCGGGTTTAGCAATGAGCAGTTCTTC.

This clone was detected a few times. The genes are TRBV7-6 and TRBJ1-5; D is uncertain. The CDR3 is made up of 15 amino acids. Germline V gene sequence: CDR1 SGHVS, CDR2 FNYEAQ. V was shortened by 2 bases and J by 5 bases, with 13 bases between the two germline ends. CDR3 protein: CASSLSTGSDQPQHF. For the CDR3, the DNA is TGTGCCAGCAGCTTATCGACGGGGTCAGATCAGCCCCAGCATTTT.

V is TRBV30 and J is TRBJ2-2; 11 nucleotides align to TRBD2. Germline-derived CDR1 and CDR2 are GTSNPN and SVGIG (reference sequence). The CDR3 extends over 16 amino acids. With V trimmed by 7 bases and J by 2 bases, 9 bases remained unmatched. The CDR3 sequence is CAFPTSGAPNTGELFF. CDR3 in DNA: TGTGCCTTTCCGACTAGCGGGGCCCCTAACACCGGGGAGCTGTTTTTT.

The J gene is TRBJ1-3, the V gene TRBV29-1, with no clear D. This CDR3 spans 15 amino acids. Trimming removed 6 bases from V and 0 bases from J, with 15 bases in between. The germline V gene encodes CDR1 SQVTM and CDR2 ANQGSEA. The CDR3 region has the DNA TGCAGCGTATTGGGAGGACGGATCTCTGGAAACACCATATATTTT. Translated, it gives CSVLGGRISGNTIYF.

Notes on this clone: The same CDR3 also results from other DNA sequences found in this sample. The chain is built from TRBV10-3 and TRBJ1-4, with a weak D call TRBD1 (6 bases). Deletions cut 6 bases from V and 5 bases from J, with 10 bases between. The length of the CDR3 is 13 residues. Germline V gene lookup returns CDR1 ENHRY and CDR2 SYGVKD. In DNA, the CDR3 is TGTGCCATCAGAGAGGGGGGGAATGAAAAACTGTTTTTT. This gives the protein CAIREGGNEKLFF.

The chain recombines TRBV4-3 with TRBJ1-1; tentatively, D is TRBD1 (5 bases). The ends were cut back, 0 bases at V and 7 bases at J, with 12 bases in the middle. CDR1 and CDR2 from the germline V gene are LGHNA and YSLEER. The CDR3 totals 14 residues. DNA for the CDR3: TGCGCCAGCAGCCAAGAACCAGGGTCGAGTGAAGCTTTCTTT. Amino acid sequence: CASSQEPGSSEAFF.

The rearrangement uses TRBV10-3 and TRBJ2-1; 10 positions match TRBD2. CDR3 length: 14 residues. V gave up 6 bases and J gave up 4 bases; unmatched junction bases: 3. Germline loops: CDR1 ENHRY, CDR2 SYGVKD. The chain's CDR3 is CAISPTSGYNEQFF. CDR3 sequence (DNA): TGTGCCATCAGCCCGACTAGCGGGTACAATGAGCAGTTCTTC.

The genes are TRBV5-5 and TRBJ1-4; D is perhaps TRBD1 (5 bases). V was cut by 4 bases and J by 8 bases, with 21 bases left in between. From germline, CDR1 is SGHKS and CDR2 YYEKEE (reference sequence). The CDR3 has 16 residues. In nucleotides, the CDR3 is TGTGCCAGCAGCCTCCCCCGTGCAGGGCAGAACGAAAAACTGTTTTTT. Its protein product is CASSLPRAGQNEKLFF.

This chain connects TRBV11-2 to TRBJ2-7; 10 bases fit TRBD1. Unmatched junction bases numbered 3, after V lost 1 base and J lost 3 bases. CDR1 is SGHAT and CDR2 is FQNNGV in the germline V gene. This CDR3 is 15 amino acids long. CDR3 DNA: TGTGCCAGCAGCTTAGCCAGGACAGGGGGCTACGAGCAGTACTTC. Protein: CASSLARTGGYEQYF.

The chain combines TRBV5-1 with TRBJ2-7, with TRBD2 matching over 10 bases. Trimming cost V 0 bases and J 7 bases; bases outside gene matches: 13. The CDR3 is 17 amino acids. Germline CDR1 and CDR2: SGHRS and YFSETQ. The CDR3 is CASSLEPAGGPLGEQYF. Here the CDR3 DNA reads TGCGCCAGCAGCTTGGAACCAGCGGGAGGGCCCCTGGGGGAGCAGTACTTC.

The CDR3 loop is CASSRTGANTGELFF. Written as DNA, the CDR3 is TGTGCCAGCAGTAGGACAGGAGCGAACACCGGGGAGCTGTTTTTT. This sequence joins TRBV27 and TRBJ2-2; 7 nucleotides align to TRBD1. Germline V gene sequence: CDR1 MNHEY, CDR2 SMNVEV (reference sequence). After removal of 5 bases from V and 0 bases from J, the junction contained 3 bases not matched to a gene. The CDR3 is made up of 15 amino acids.

The chain employs TRBV5-1 and TRBJ2-1; 7 nucleotides align to TRBD1. The V segment lost 4 bases and the J segment 2 bases; nucleotides outside the gene matches: 9. Per germline, CDR1 SGHRS and CDR2 YFSETQ. This CDR3 comprises 16 residues. The CDR3 loop is CASSIQQGTTYNEQFF. CDR3 bases: TGCGCCAGCAGCATTCAACAGGGGACGACCTACAATGAGCAGTTCTTC.

The count of this clone is one. The V call is TRBV7-2, the J call TRBJ1-3; D remains unclear. Germline V CDR1 and CDR2: SGHTA, FQGNSA. The germline V and J ends were trimmed by 1 base and 0 bases, with 7 bases remaining between them. This CDR3 contains 15 residues. This CDR3 is CASSLVRVSGNTIYF. CDR3 nucleotide sequence: TGTGCCAGCAGCTTAGTACGGGTCTCTGGAAACACCATATATTTT. The whole variable domain, remainder taken from reference TRBV7-2 and TRBJ1-3, is GAGVSQSPSNKVTEKGKDVELRCDPISGHTALYWYRQSLGQGLEFLIYFQGNSAPDKSGLPSDRFSAERTGGSVSTLTIQRTQQEDSAVYLCASSLVRVSGNTIYFGEGSWLTVV.

This chain joins TRBV3-1 (or the pseudogene TRBV3-2) and TRBJ2-3, with 9 bases identical to TRBD2. This CDR3 region has 17 residues. The junction had 11 bases not matched to a gene; V was cut back by 1 base and J by 6 bases. The germline V gene encodes CDR1 LGHDT and CDR2 YNNKEL (reference sequence). The CDR3 loop is CASSQVPAGGVGDTQYF. CDR3 in DNA: TGTGCCAGCAGCCAAGTGCCAGCGGGAGGTGTCGGGGATACGCAGTATTTT.

The V and J genes are TRBV5-1 and TRBJ2-3, with D perhaps matching TRBD2 (6 bases). With 7 bases removed from V and 2 bases from J, the gap between germline ends came to 14 bases. This CDR3 has 14 amino acids. The germline CDR1 and CDR2 sequences are SGHRS and YFSETQ. The CDR3 DNA is TGCGCCAGCGAGCGGGCCGAACTCACAGATACGCAGTATTTT. Translated, it gives CASERAELTDTQYF.

This clone was detected once. CDR3 nucleotide sequence: TGTGCCAGCAGTTTATGGACAGGGGGTGGGAATCAGCCCCAGCATTTT. Translation gives CASSLWTGGGNQPQHF. The chain uses TRBV6-2 or TRBV6-3 and TRBJ1-5, with 10 bases fitting TRBD1. The CDR3 has 16 amino acids. V was pared by 4 bases and J by 4 bases, with 7 bases of the junction left unmatched. Germline loops: CDR1 MNHEY, CDR2 SVGEGT.